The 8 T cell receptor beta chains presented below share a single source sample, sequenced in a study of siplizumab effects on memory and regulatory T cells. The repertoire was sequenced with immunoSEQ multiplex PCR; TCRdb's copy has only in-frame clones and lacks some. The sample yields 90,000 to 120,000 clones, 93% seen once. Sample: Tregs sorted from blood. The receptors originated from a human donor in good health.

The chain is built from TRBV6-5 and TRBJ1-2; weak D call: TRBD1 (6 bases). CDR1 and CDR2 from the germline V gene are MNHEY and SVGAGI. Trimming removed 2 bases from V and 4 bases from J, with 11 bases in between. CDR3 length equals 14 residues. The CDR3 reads CASSYQGRGYGYTF. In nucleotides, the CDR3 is TGTGCCAGCAGTTACCAGGGCAGGGGCTATGGCTACACCTTC.

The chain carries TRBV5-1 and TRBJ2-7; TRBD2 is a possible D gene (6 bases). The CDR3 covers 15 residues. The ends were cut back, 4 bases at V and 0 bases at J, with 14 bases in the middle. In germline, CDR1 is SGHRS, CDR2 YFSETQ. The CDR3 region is CASSPRGGSSYEQYF. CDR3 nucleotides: TGCGCCAGCAGCCCGCGTGGGGGGAGCTCCTACGAGCAGTACTTC.

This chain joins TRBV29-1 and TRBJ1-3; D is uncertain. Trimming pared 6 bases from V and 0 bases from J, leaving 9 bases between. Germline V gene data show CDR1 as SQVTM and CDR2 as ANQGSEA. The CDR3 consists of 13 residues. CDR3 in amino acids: CSVSPYSGNTIYF. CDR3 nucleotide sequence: TGCAGCGTGAGCCCATACTCTGGAAACACCATATATTTT. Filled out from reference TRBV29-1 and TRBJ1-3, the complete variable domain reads SAVISQKPSRDICQRGTSLTIQCQVDSQVTMMFWYRQQPGQSLTLIATANQGSEATYESGFVIDKFPISRPNLTFSTLTVSNMSPEDSSIYLCSVSPYSGNTIYFGEGSWLTVV.

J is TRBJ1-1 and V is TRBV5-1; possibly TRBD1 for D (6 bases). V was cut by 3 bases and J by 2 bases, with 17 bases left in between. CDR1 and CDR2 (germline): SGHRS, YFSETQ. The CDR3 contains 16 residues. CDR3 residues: CASSSAQGPPNTEAFF. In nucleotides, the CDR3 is TGCGCCAGCAGCTCAGCACAGGGCCCGCCTAACACTGAAGCTTTCTTT.

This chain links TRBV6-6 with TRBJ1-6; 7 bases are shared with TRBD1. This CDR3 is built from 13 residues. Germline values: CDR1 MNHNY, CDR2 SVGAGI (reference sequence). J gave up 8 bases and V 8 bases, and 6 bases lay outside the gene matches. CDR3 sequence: CASHQGVYSPLHF. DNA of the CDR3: TGTGCCAGCCACCAGGGGGTATATTCACCCCTCCACTTT.

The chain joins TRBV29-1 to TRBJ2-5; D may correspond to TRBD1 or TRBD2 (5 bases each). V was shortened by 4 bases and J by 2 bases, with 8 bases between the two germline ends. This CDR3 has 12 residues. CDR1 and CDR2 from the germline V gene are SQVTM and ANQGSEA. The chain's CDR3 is CSVGDGQETQYF. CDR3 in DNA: TGCAGCGTTGGGGACGGACAAGAGACCCAGTACTTC.

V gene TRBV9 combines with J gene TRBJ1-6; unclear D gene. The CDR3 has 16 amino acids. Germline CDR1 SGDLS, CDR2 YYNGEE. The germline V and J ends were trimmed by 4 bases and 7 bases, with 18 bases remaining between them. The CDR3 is CASSRSGPNRNSPLHF. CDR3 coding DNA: TGTGCCAGCAGCCGCTCCGGTCCAAATCGAAATTCACCCCTCCACTTT.

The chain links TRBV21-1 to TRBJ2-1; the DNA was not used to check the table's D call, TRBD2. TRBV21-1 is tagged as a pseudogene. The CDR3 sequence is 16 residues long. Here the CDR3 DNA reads TGTGCCAGCAGCCGAAGGACTAGCGGGAGTCGTAGTGAGCAGTTCTTC. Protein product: CASSRRTSGSRSEQFF.